These 10 T cell receptor beta chains were sequenced from one sample in a study of blood T cells in healthy people across ages. Together with a sample-barcoded 5' primer, a J-beta primer mix was included in a second PCR lasting about 6 to 11 cycles. TCRdb used MiXCR to reprocess the 5' RACE reads, holding one entry per CDR3 protein. The table records fewer than 1,000,000 distinct CDR3 sequences, 40% to 50% of them present only once. Specimen: blood. Source of these receptors: a man in his sixties in good health.

This chain joins TRBV5-4 and TRBJ2-1; 9 bases match TRBD1. The J call may be incorrect, as the DNA end agrees better with TRBJ2-7. The CDR3 loop spans 15 amino acids. Germline-derived CDR1 and CDR2 are SGHNT and YYREEE (reference sequence). The CDR3 loop is CASSVDRGLYNEQYF. The CDR3 region has the DNA TGTGCCAGCAGCGTCGACAGGGGGTTGTACAATGAGCAGTACTTC.

This clonotype has a handful of counts. The chain combines TRBV21-1 with TRBJ2-5; the D call TRBD2 from the table was never checked on the DNA. TRBV21-1 is designated a pseudogene. This CDR3 region has 17 residues. CDR3 nucleotides: TGTGCCAGTTCCGGCCAGGGGACTAGCGGTCCCTGGGGTACCCAGTACTTC. Translated, it gives CASSGQGTSGPWGTQYF.

As regards this clonotype: An end of the junction does not agree with germline; a read error may underlie this. This chain joins TRBV18 and TRBJ2-7; possibly TRBD2 for D (5 bases). From germline, CDR1 is KGHSH and CDR2 LQKENI. This CDR3 comprises 11 residues. CDR3 loop: CANSLGNEQYF. CDR3 in DNA: TGTGCCAACTCACTAGGGAACGAGCAGTACTTC.

This clonotype was seen a handful of times. The chain uses TRBV20-1 and TRBJ1-5; TRBD1 might be the D (5 bases). The CDR3 sequence is 13 residues long. CDR1 and CDR2 from the germline V gene are DFQATT and SNEGSKA (reference sequence). Deletions cut 3 bases from V and 4 bases from J, with 10 bases between. This CDR3 reads CSARVTANQPQHF. CDR3 nucleotide sequence: TGCAGTGCTAGGGTGACAGCTAATCAGCCCCAGCATTTT.

This clonotype was found a few times. The chain combines TRBV7-6 with TRBJ2-5, with 7 bases fitting TRBD1. Unmatched junction bases numbered 16, after V lost 7 bases and J lost 5 bases. The CDR3 spans 16 residues. Germline CDR1 is SGHVS and CDR2 is FNYEAQ. The CDR3 here is CASTASRGRVSETQYF. The CDR3 DNA sequence: TGTGCCAGCACCGCATCCAGGGGGAGAGTAAGCGAGACCCAGTACTTC. Together with reference TRBV7-6 and TRBJ2-5, the CDR3 gives the full variable domain: GAGVSQSPRYKVTKRGQDVALRCDPISGHVSLYWYRQALGQGPEFLTYFNYEAQQDKSGLPNDRFSAERPEGSISTLTIQRTEQRDSAMYRCASTASRGRVSETQYFGPGTRLLVL.

This rearrangement joins TRBV6-1 to TRBJ2-7; D ambiguous. Germline V gives CDR1 MNHNS, CDR2 SASEGT. This CDR3 is built from 12 residues. Trimming pared 2 bases from V and 4 bases from J, leaving 6 bases between. The CDR3 nucleotides are TGTGCCAGCAGTGAAACTAAATACGAGCAGTACTTC. Translating it yields CASSETKYEQYF.

The V gene is TRBV6-6, the J gene TRBJ1-2; 8 positions match TRBD1. Germline loops: CDR1 MNHNY, CDR2 SVGAGI (reference sequence). The CDR3 sequence is 17 residues long. With 2 bases clipped from V and 2 bases from J, the junction kept 10 bases outside the gene matches. The CDR3 protein is CASSYAGGRTMNYGYTF. The CDR3 bases are TGTGCCAGCAGTTACGCAGGGGGCCGTACCATGAACTATGGCTACACCTTC.

The chain recombines TRBV18 with TRBJ2-5, with unresolved D. V lost 2 bases, J lost 11 bases, and 27 bases lay in between. This CDR3 spans 17 amino acids. From germline, CDR1 is KGHSH and CDR2 LQKENI. As DNA, the CDR3 is TGTGCCAGCTCACCAGGGCCCGGCTTTAAAGGTTCGGATGAGCAGTACTTC. Amino acid sequence: CASSPGPGFKGSDEQYF.

This clonotype has more than one count but fewer than ten. This chain connects TRBV10-3 to TRBJ2-3; perhaps TRBD1 as D (6 bases). Trimming stripped 11 bases from V and 2 bases from J, with 14 bases between. This CDR3 region has 13 residues. Germline V gene data show CDR1 as ENHRY and CDR2 as SYGVKD. DNA of the CDR3: TGTGCCCACAGGGACGTTATCACAGATACGCAGTATTTT. Translating gives CAHRDVITDTQYF.

The V and J genes are TRBV7-9 and TRBJ2-3; the D call may be TRBD1 or TRBD2 (6 bases each). There are 16 residues in the CDR3. Trimming left V 0 bases short and J 2 bases short, with 12 bases between. Germline V gene data show CDR1 as SEHNR and CDR2 as FQNEAQ (reference sequence). CDR3 in amino acids: CASSLAGGDNTDTQYF. CDR3 bases: TGTGCCAGCAGCTTAGCAGGCGGGGACAACACAGATACGCAGTATTTT.